The source of this TCR beta chain is a study of blood T cell repertoires in COVID-19. Study-wide context: COVID-19 samples collected from the United States, Italy and Spain covered acute and convalescent phases. PBMCs, B-cell-depleted T cells, or T cells provided the cDNA or gDNA that made up the material.

Method: immunoSEQ multiplex PCR; TCRdb's copy keeps in-frame clones and lacks some. The table lists under 300,000 clones, roughly 83% of them singletons. The CDR3 is 14 residues long. Germline CDR1 and CDR2: MNHNS and SASEGT. V was pared by 2 bases and J by 7 bases, with 11 bases between. This sequence originates from a man aged 80 or over with acute or convalescent COVID-19. The sample taken for sequencing was peripheral blood. The rearrangement links TRBV6-1 to TRBJ1-4; possible D gene TRBD1, 5 bases. CDR3 sequence (DNA): TGTGCCAGCAGTGAACCAGGGAGGTTTGAAAAACTGTTTTTT. This gives the protein CASSEPGRFEKLFF.